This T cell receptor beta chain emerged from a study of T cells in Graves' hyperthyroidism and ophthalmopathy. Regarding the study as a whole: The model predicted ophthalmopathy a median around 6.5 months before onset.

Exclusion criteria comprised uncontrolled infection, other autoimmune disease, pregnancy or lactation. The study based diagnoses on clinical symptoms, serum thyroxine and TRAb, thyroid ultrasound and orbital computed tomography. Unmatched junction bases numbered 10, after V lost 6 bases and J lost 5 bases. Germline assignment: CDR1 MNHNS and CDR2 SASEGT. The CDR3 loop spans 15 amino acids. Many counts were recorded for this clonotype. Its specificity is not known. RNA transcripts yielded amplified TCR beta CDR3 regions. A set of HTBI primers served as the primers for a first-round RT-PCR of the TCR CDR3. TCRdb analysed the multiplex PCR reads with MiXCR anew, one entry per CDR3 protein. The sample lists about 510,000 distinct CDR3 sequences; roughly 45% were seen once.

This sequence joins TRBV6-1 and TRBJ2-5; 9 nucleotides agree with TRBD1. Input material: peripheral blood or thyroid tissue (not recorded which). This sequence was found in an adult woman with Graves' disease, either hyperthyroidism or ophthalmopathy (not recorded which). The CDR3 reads CASRKPDRGDETQYF. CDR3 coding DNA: TGTGCCAGCAGGAAACCGGACAGGGGTGACGAGACCCAGTACTTC.